The rows below give T cell receptor beta chains drawn from one sample of a study of cytomegalovirus exposure and HLA in healthy donors. Clones were sequenced by immunoSEQ multiplex PCR, and TCRdb holds only the in-frame ones, with some missing. The table lists more than 65,000 clones, approximately 82% of them singletons. The sequencing input was PBMCs. These receptors all come from a man between 18 and 35 years old in good health and CMV-seronegative. Each CDR3 is given with its conserved first and last residue. The D gene is left open where the match is weak. Size values are once, few and many counts, or a class for expanded clones, and some rows have none.

V gene,J gene,D gene,clone size,CDR3 protein,CDR3 DNA
TRBV9,TRBJ1-6,.,.,CASSEEAGPGNSPLHF,TGTGCCAGCAGCGAAGAAGCGGGCCCGGGGAATTCACCCCTCCACTTT
TRBV28,TRBJ1-6,TRBD1,.,CASSLHRGPHNSPLHF,TGTGCCAGCAGTTTACACAGGGGACCCCATAATTCACCCCTCCACTTT
TRBV5-1,TRBJ2-7,TRBD2,.,CASSLVAPGLAGDEQYF,TGCGCCAGCAGCTTGGTCGCACCGGGACTAGCGGGAGATGAGCAGTACTTC
TRBV19,TRBJ1-2,TRBD1,.,CASSSRLQGEYGYTF,TGTGCCAGTAGTAGCCGCCTACAGGGGGAATATGGCTACACCTTC
TRBV9,TRBJ1-6,TRBD1,.,CASSWGQLNSPLHF,TGTGCCAGCAGCTGGGGACAGCTTAATTCACCCCTCCACTTT
TRBV29-1,TRBJ2-7,.,.,CSVSVPGAREQYF,TGCAGCGTCTCAGTCCCTGGAGCTCGCGAGCAGTACTTC
TRBV11-2,TRBJ1-5,TRBD1,.,CASSSGQGYGQPQHF,TGTGCCAGCAGCTCCGGACAGGGGTACGGTCAGCCCCAGCATTTT
TRBV7-9,TRBJ1-4,.,.,CASSFAGANEKLFF,TGTGCCAGCAGCTTCGCAGGCGCTAATGAAAAACTGTTTTTT
TRBV2,TRBJ1-5,.,.,CASVGGSGGNQPQHF,TGTGCCAGCGTTGGGGGCTCTGGCGGCAATCAGCCCCAGCATTTT
TRBV6-5,TRBJ1-2,.,.,CASAPRTAANYGYTF,TGTGCCAGTGCTCCCCGGACAGCCGCAAACTATGGCTACACCTTC
TRBV11-2,TRBJ1-1,.,.,CASSLRVNTEAFF,TGTGCCAGCAGCTTACGGGTGAACACTGAAGCTTTCTTT
TRBV18,TRBJ2-5,TRBD2,.,CASSPLPSGGSQETQYF,TGTGCCAGCTCACCTCTTCCTAGCGGGGGAAGTCAAGAGACCCAGTACTTC
TRBV4-1,TRBJ2-5,TRBD2,once,CASSQETSGRLETQYF,TGCGCCAGCAGCCAAGAAACTAGCGGGAGACTCGAGACCCAGTACTTC
TRBV7-3,TRBJ2-3,.,few,CASNAGRTTDTQYF,TGTGCCAGCAACGCGGGACGGACCACAGATACGCAGTATTTT
TRBV28,TRBJ1-2,.,.,CASKKGIGIGGYTF,TGTGCCAGCAAAAAGGGGATAGGGATCGGCGGCTACACCTTC
TRBV19,TRBJ2-7,TRBD2,.,CASSMTSGSYEQYF,TGTGCCAGTAGTATGACTAGCGGGAGCTACGAGCAGTACTTC
TRBV7-9,TRBJ2-5,TRBD1,.,CASSPTGGIGTQYF,TGTGCCAGCAGCCCGACAGGGGGCATAGGGACCCAGTACTTC
TRBV11-3,TRBJ2-3,TRBD1,few,CASSGRGQGITDTQYF,TGTGCCAGCAGCGGTAGGGGACAGGGGATCACAGATACGCAGTATTTT
TRBV4-3,TRBJ1-4,TRBD1,.,CASSQGGGRMEKLFF,TGCGCCAGCAGCCAAGGAGGGGGCCGTATGGAAAAACTGTTTTTT
TRBV7-9,TRBJ2-3,TRBD2,.,CASSHSSGVGFSTQYF,TGTGCCAGCAGCCATTCTAGCGGGGTCGGGTTTAGTACGCAGTATTTT
TRBV28,TRBJ2-7,.,.,CASSHSYEQYF,TGTGCCAGCAGTCATTCCTACGAGCAGTACTTC
TRBV30,TRBJ1-1,.,.,CAWSGGRTEAFF,TGTGCCTGGTCCGGGGGGCGGACTGAAGCTTTCTTT
TRBV5-4,TRBJ1-1,TRBD1,.,CASSVDRVMNTEAFF,TGTGCCAGCAGCGTGGACAGGGTCATGAACACTGAAGCTTTCTTT
TRBV29-1,TRBJ1-2,TRBD1,.,CSVAKGQWGNYGYTF,TGCAGCGTAGCGAAGGGACAGTGGGGAAACTATGGCTACACCTTC
TRBV30,TRBJ1-5,TRBD1,few,CAWTEDRGLQPQHF,TGTGCCTGGACCGAGGACAGGGGGCTACAGCCCCAGCATTTT
TRBV6-1,TRBJ2-7,TRBD1,.,CASSLDRGDEQYF,TGTGCCAGCAGTTTGGACAGGGGGGACGAGCAGTACTTC
TRBV7-3,TRBJ2-7,TRBD2,.,CASSLSGEAGKYEQYF,TGTGCCAGCAGCTTAAGTGGAGAAGCGGGGAAATACGAGCAGTACTTC
TRBV29-1,TRBJ2-2,.,once,CSVYTGGPGELFF,TGCAGCGTTTACACAGGCGGCCCCGGGGAGCTGTTTTTT
TRBV5-1,TRBJ1-1,TRBD1,.,CASSITGEITEAFF,TGCGCCAGCAGTATAACAGGGGAGATCACTGAAGCTTTCTTT
TRBV28,TRBJ1-1,.,.,CASSLGGSQAFF,TGTGCCAGCAGTTTGGGAGGCAGTCAAGCTTTCTTT
TRBV28,TRBJ1-1,.,.,CASSLLGPSVAEAFF,TGTGCCAGCAGTTTATTGGGGCCCAGCGTGGCTGAAGCTTTCTTT
TRBV6-5,TRBJ2-3,TRBD2,.,CASSRLAATDTQYF,TGTGCCAGCAGCCGACTAGCGGCCACAGATACGCAGTATTTT
TRBV6-5,TRBJ2-7,TRBD1,.,CASSRLQGAFHEQYF,TGTGCCAGCAGCCGACTACAGGGGGCTTTCCACGAGCAGTACTTC
TRBV7-8,TRBJ2-3,.,.,CASSEEYLHTDTQYF,TGTGCCAGCAGCGAGGAATATCTTCACACAGATACGCAGTATTTT
TRBV9,TRBJ2-6,TRBD1,.,CASSGEPGQGAFGANVLTF,TGTGCCAGCAGCGGAGAACCGGGACAGGGGGCGTTTGGGGCCAACGTCCTGACTTTC
TRBV18,TRBJ1-1,TRBD1,.,CASSSGQGINTEAFF,TGTGCCAGCTCATCGGGACAGGGGATCAACACTGAAGCTTTCTTT
TRBV7-9,TRBJ2-3,.,.,CASSLGWLGTDTQYF,TGTGCCAGCAGCTTAGGTTGGCTAGGCACAGATACGCAGTATTTT
TRBV5-8,TRBJ2-7,.,.,CASSFFGGRLYEQYF,TGTGCCAGCAGCTTTTTTGGAGGTCGGCTCTACGAGCAGTACTTC
TRBV28,TRBJ2-1,.,.,CASSPDYIRSYNEQFF,TGTGCCAGCAGCCCAGACTACATCCGCTCCTACAATGAGCAGTTCTTC
TRBV7-2,TRBJ1-5,.,once,CASSFVVRGYSNQPQHF,TGTGCCAGCAGCTTTGTCGTACGGGGTTATAGCAATCAGCCCCAGCATTTT
TRBV7-9,TRBJ1-1,TRBD1,.,CASSLYRDRGLLKAFF,TGTGCCAGCAGCTTATACCGGGACAGGGGCCTACTAAAAGCTTTCTTT
TRBV6-5,TRBJ1-5,.,.,CASSWPGQPQHF,TGTGCCAGCTCTTGGCCTGGTCAGCCCCAGCATTTT
TRBV7-2,TRBJ1-1,.,.,CASSLRLSEAFF,TGTGCCAGCAGCTTACGGTTGAGTGAAGCTTTCTTT
TRBV5-8,TRBJ1-2,TRBD1,.,CASSPDRGGTLNYGYTF,TGTGCCAGCAGCCCAGACAGGGGCGGCACCCTGAACTATGGCTACACCTTC
TRBV6-1,TRBJ2-1,TRBD1,.,CASSVRHRDRVGDNEQFF,TGTGCCAGCAGTGTAAGACACCGGGACAGGGTAGGGGACAATGAGCAGTTCTTC
TRBV5-4,TRBJ2-7,TRBD1,.,CASSHPGTGSYEQYF,TGTGCCAGCAGCCACCCCGGGACAGGCTCCTACGAGCAGTACTTC